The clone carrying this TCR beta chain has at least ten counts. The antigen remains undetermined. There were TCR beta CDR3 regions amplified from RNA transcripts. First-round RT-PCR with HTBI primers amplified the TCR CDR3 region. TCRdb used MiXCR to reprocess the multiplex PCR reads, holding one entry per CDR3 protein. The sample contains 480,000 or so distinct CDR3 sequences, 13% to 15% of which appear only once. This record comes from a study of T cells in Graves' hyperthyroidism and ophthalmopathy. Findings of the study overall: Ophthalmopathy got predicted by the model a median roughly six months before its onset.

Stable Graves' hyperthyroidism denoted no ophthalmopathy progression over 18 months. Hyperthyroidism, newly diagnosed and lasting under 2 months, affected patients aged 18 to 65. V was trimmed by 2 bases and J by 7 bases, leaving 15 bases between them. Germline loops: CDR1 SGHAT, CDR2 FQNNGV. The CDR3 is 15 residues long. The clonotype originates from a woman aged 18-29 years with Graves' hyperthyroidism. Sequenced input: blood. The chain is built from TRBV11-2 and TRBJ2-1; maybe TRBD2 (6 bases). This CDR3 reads CASSLRPRGDNEQFF. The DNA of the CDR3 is TGTGCCAGCAGCTTAAGGCCCCGCGGGGATAATGAGCAGTTCTTC.